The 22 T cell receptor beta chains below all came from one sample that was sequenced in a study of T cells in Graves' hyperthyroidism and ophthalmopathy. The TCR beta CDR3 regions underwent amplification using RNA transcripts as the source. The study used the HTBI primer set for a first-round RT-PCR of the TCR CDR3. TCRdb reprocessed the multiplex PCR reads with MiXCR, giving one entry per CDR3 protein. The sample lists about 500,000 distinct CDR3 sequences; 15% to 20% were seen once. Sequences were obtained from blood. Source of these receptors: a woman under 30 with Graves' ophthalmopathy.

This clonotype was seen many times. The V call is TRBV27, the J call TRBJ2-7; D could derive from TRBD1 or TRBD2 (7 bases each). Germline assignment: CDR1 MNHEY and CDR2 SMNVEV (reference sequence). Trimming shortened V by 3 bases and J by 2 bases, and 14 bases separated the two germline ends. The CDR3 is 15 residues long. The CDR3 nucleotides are TGTGCCAGCAGTTTTGGGAGGGGGCCTACCTACGAGCAGTACTTC. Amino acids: CASSFGRGPTYEQYF.

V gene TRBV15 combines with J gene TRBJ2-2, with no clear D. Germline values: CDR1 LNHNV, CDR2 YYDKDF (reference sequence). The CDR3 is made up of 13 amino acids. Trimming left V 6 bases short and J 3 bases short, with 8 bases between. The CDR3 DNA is TGTGCCACCAGGGGTCCTTACACCGGGGAGCTGTTTTTT. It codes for CATRGPYTGELFF.

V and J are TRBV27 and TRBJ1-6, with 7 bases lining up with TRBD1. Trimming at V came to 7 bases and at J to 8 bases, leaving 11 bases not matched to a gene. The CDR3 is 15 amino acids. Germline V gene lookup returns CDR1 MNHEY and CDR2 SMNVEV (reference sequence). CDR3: CASNIEWDRYSPLHF. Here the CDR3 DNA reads TGTGCCAGCAACATAGAGTGGGACAGATATTCACCCCTCCACTTT.

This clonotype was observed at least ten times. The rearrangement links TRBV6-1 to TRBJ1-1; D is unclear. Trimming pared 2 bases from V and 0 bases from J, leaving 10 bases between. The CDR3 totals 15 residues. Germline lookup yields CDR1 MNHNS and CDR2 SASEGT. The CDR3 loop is CASSESWQLNTEAFF. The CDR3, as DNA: TGTGCCAGCAGTGAATCTTGGCAGTTGAACACTGAAGCTTTCTTT.

The CDR3 DNA reads TGTGCCAGCAGCTGGGGTTGGGACGAGCAGTACTTC. Translating gives CASSWGWDEQYF. The gene calls are TRBV5-8 and TRBJ2-7; no clear D. The germline gives CDR1 SGHTS, CDR2 YDEGEE. This CDR3 has 12 amino acids. The ends were cut back, 3 bases at V and 5 bases at J, with 9 bases in the middle.

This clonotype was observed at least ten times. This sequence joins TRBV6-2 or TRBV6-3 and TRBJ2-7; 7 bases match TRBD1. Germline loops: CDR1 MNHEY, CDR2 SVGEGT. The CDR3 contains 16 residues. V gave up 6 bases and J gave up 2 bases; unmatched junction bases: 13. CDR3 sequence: CASRPLLSDRPYEQYF. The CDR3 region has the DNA TGTGCCAGCAGGCCTCTGCTCTCGGACAGGCCCTACGAGCAGTACTTC.

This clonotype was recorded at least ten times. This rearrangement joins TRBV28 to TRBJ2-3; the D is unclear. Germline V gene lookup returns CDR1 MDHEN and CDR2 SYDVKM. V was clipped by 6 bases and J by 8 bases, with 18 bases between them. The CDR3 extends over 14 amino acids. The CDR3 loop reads CASSLGPFRGTQYF. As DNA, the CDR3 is TGTGCCAGCAGCCTAGGACCCTTCCGAGGTACGCAGTATTTT.

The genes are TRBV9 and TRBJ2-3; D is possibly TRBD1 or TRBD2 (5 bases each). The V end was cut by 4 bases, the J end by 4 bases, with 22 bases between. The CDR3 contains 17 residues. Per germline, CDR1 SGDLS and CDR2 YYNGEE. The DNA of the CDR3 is TGTGCCAGCAGCCCAGAAGGGACCCGCATTTCCCCAGATACGCAGTATTTT. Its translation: CASSPEGTRISPDTQYF.

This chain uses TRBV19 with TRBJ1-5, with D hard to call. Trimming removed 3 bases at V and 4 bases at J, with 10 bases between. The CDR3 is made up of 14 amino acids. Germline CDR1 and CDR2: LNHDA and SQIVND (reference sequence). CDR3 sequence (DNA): TGTGCCAGTAGTATGTGGGCCGGGAATCAGCCCCAGCATTTT. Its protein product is CASSMWAGNQPQHF. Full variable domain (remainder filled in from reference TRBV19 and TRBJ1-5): DGGITQSPKYLFRKEGQNVTLSCEQNLNHDAMYWYRQDPGQGLRLIYYSQIVNDFQKGDIAEGYSVSREKKESFPLTVTSAQKNPTAFYLCASSMWAGNQPQHFGDGTRLSIL.

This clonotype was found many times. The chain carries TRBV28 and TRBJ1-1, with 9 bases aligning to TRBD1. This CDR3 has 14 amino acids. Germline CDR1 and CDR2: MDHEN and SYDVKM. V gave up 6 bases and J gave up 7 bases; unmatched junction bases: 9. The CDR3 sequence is CASRGGQGPGEAFF. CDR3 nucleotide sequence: TGTGCCAGCAGGGGCGGACAGGGGCCGGGTGAAGCTTTCTTT.

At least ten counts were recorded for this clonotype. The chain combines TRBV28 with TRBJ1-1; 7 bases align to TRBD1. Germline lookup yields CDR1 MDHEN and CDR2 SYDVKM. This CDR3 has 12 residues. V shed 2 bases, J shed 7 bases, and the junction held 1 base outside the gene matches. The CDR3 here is CASSLDRDEAFF. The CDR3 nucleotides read TGTGCCAGCAGTTTAGACAGGGATGAAGCTTTCTTT.

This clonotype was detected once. CDR3 bases: TGTGCCAGCAGTCAAACCCAGGGGGCTGAAGCTTTCTTT. Its translation is CASSQTQGAEAFF. This chain uses TRBV7-2 with TRBJ1-1; TRBD1 matches at 7 bases. The junction had 7 bases not matched to a gene; V was cut back by 6 bases and J by 6 bases. Germline values: CDR1 SGHTA, CDR2 FQGNSA. The CDR3 covers 13 residues.

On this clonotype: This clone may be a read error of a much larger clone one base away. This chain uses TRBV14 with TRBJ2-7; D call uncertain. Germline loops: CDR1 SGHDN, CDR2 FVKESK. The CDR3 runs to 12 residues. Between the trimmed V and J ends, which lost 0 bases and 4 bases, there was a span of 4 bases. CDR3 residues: CASSQETYEQYF. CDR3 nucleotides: TGTGCCAGCAGCCAAGAGACTTACGAGCAGTACTTC.

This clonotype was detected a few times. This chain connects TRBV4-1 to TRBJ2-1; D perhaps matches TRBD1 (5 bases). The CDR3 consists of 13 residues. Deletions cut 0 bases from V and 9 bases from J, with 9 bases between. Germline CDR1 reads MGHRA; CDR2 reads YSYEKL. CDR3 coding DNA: TGCGCCAGCAGCCAAGAGGGAAGGGGTGAGCAGTTCTTC. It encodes CASSQEGRGEQFF.

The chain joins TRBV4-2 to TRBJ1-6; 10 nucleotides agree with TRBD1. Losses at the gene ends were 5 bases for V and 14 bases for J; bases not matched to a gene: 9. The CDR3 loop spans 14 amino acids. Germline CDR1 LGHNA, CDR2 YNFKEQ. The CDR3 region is CASSEPGQGWSLHF. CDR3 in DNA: TGTGCCAGCAGCGAGCCGGGACAGGGGTGGTCCCTCCACTTT.

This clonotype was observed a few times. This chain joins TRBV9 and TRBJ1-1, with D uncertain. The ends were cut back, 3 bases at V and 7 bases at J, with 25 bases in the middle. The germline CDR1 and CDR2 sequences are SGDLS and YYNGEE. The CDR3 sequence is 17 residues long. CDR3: CASSENLVGSPFGEAFF. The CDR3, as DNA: TGTGCCAGCAGCGAGAACTTGGTGGGCTCCCCTTTCGGTGAAGCTTTCTTT.

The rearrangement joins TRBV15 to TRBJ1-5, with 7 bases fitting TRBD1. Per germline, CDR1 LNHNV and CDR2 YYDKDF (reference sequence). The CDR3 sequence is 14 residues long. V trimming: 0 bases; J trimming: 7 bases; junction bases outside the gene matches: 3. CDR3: CATSRDKGAQPQHF. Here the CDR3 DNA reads TGTGCCACCAGCAGAGACAAGGGGGCCCAGCCCCAGCATTTT.

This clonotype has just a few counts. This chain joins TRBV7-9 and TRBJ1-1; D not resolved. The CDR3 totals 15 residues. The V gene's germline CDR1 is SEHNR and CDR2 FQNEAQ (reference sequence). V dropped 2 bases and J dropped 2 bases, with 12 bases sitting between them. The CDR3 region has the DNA TGTGCCAGCAGCTTACATCGTGCGGGTAACACTGAAGCTTTCTTT. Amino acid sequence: CASSLHRAGNTEAFF.

Here the CDR3 reads CASSLGGRLSGANVLTF. In nucleotides, the CDR3 is TGCGCCAGCAGCTTGGGAGGGCGCCTCTCTGGGGCCAACGTCCTGACTTTC. The chain links TRBV5-1 to TRBJ2-6, with D possibly matching TRBD2 (5 bases). CDR3 length equals 17 residues. V was cut by 0 bases and J by 0 bases, with 10 bases left in between. Germline V gene lookup returns CDR1 SGHRS and CDR2 YFSETQ.

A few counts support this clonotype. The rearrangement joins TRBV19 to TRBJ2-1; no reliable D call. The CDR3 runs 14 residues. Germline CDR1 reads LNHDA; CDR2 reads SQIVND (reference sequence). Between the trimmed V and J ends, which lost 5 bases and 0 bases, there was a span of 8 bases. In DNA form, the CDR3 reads TGTGCCAGTAGTCCGATTAGCTCCTACAATGAGCAGTTCTTC. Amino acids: CASSPISSYNEQFF.

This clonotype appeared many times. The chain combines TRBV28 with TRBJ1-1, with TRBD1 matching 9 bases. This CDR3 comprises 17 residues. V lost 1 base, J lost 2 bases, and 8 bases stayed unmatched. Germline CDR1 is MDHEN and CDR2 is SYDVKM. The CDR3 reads CASSLFGQGNRNTEAFF. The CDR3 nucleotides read TGTGCCAGCAGTTTATTCGGACAGGGGAATAGAAACACTGAAGCTTTCTTT.

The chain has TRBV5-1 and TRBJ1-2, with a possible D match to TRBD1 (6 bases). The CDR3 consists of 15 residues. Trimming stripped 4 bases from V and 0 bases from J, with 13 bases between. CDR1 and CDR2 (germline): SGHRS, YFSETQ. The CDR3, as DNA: TGCGCCAGCAGCGGGGTCAGGGGAACTAACTATGGCTACACCTTC. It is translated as CASSGVRGTNYGYTF.